This TCR beta chain was sequenced in a study of T cell changes during pregnancy in multiple sclerosis. Measured with immunoSEQ multiplex PCR; TCRdb has only the in-frame clones, and not every one. The sample records about 38,000 clones, about 92% being singletons. Trimming pared 4 bases from V and 1 base from J, leaving 17 bases between. The CDR3 extends over 16 amino acids. The V gene's germline CDR1 is SGHDT and CDR2 YYEEEE. This clone was seen only once. The source of this sequence is a female donor with multiple sclerosis, enrolled in a pregnancy study. The sample was CD8+ T cells from peripheral blood mononuclear cells, taken in the third trimester of pregnancy. V gene TRBV5-6 combines with J gene TRBJ1-2; no firm D call. CDR3 in amino acids: CASSPRVVLINYGYTF. Written as DNA, the CDR3 is TGTGCCAGCAGCCCCCGGGTCGTCCTGATTAACTATGGCTACACCTTC.